What follows describes a single T cell receptor (beta chain). Its specificity is not known. This table comes from immunoSEQ multiplex PCR, and its TCRdb copy is limited to in-frame clones, with some not included. This sample has over 85,000 clones, with 88% found just once. V was trimmed by 3 bases and J by 9 bases, leaving 6 bases between them. This CDR3 contains 12 residues. CDR1 is WNHNN and CDR2 is SYGVQD in the germline V gene (reference sequence). This entry comes from a study of T cell responses to AZD1222 COVID-19 vaccine. Findings and caveats of the study: Spike regions recognized by vaccine-associated CD4 TCRs spanned the protein, led by 160-218 and 743-854. None of the repertoires were sampled until the peak T cell response had passed. Rises in breadth and depth of Spike-specific TCRs came after two AZD1222 doses.

Source: peripheral blood, taken on day 0 of AZD1222 vaccination. This clonotype originated in an adult in good health. V gene TRBV10-1 combines with J gene TRBJ1-6; D call uncertain. The CDR3 DNA reads as TGCGCCAGCAGTGACGGACCTTCACCCCTCCACTTT. Amino acids: CASSDGPSPLHF.